Described below is a single TCR beta chain sequence and its context. A read error may produce the germline difference seen at one junction end. Individuals selected for sequencing had exhibited CD8+CD57+ cell expansion on flow cytometry. Diagnosis of severe acquired aplastic anemia applied to all patients. None of the patients had been given any therapy when their blood was sampled. Genomic DNA, serving as template, underwent TCR beta VDJ and CDR3 profiling. Each CDR3 protein is one row after TCRdb ran MiXCR on the reads. Of 150,000 to 200,000 distinct CDR3 sequences listed, about half are singletons. Germline V lookup: CDR1 LGHNA, CDR2 YSLEER. The CDR3 totals 15 residues. The entry originates in a study of CD8+CD57+ T cells in acquired aplastic anemia.

Source material: sorted CD4+, CD8+, or CD8+CD57+ T cells (not recorded which) from PBMCs. The clonotype originates from a human donor with aplastic anemia. This chain uses TRBV4-3 with TRBJ2-6; D is perhaps TRBD1 (5 bases). Here the CDR3 reads CASSQDLSGASVLTF. Written as DNA, the CDR3 is TGCGCCAGCAGCCAGGATCTCTCTGGGGCCAGCGTCCTGACTTTC.